The T cell receptor beta chain described here comes from a study of response to subunit inactivated influenza vaccine. TCRdb re-derived calls from the RT-PCR reads in MiXCR, one entry per CDR3 protein. The repertoire has 650,000 to 800,000 distinct CDR3 sequences, roughly 14% of them found once; the top ten carry around 6.5%. This clonotype turned up a few times. Its target is unknown. Study-wide points: The authors suggested that every seasonal influenza vaccination recruits few new T cells.

V dropped 6 bases and J dropped 2 bases, with 14 bases sitting between them. This CDR3 is built from 15 residues. The V gene is TRBV12-3 or TRBV12-4, the J gene TRBJ2-1; a possible D gene is TRBD2 (7 bases). This TCR came from a man between 45 and 60 years old who received an inactivated influenza vaccine. Sequencing was performed on PBMCs from blood, taken 14 to 15 days before vaccination. CDR3 sequence (DNA): TGTGCCAGCAGGGAGGGGGGGGGACCCTACAATGAGCAGTTCTTC. Protein: CASREGGGPYNEQFF.